This record covers a single T cell receptor (beta chain). Antigen: not known. The data were taken from a study of radiation and T cells in renal cell carcinoma. Study-wide points: In blood, top tumor clones expanded by 2 weeks, shrinking by 4.

This CDR3 region has 17 residues. Germline assignment: CDR1 SEHNR and CDR2 FQNEAQ (reference sequence). Trimming removed 1 base from V and 0 bases from J, with 13 bases in between. The time point denotes: blood 4 weeks post-SBRT, at nephrectomy. Regarding treatment: 15 Gy SBRT to primary tumor, nephrectomy 4 weeks later. Nephrectomy followed 15 Gy stereotactic body radiation by 4 weeks. This renal cell carcinoma was of the clear cell type. Generated by immunoSEQ multiplex PCR, the TCRdb table keeps only in-frame clones and is missing some. The sample holds approximately 83,000 clones, just under 85% seen once.

The gene calls are TRBV7-9 and TRBJ1-3; no reliable D call. This material consisted of blood, taken from a patient whose treatment included radiotherapy and nephrectomy. This TCR was sampled from a man between 45 and 60 years old with renal cell carcinoma. Here the CDR3 DNA reads TGTGCCAGCAGCTTAGGGCAGTGGGTTTCCTCTGGAAACACCATATATTTT. Encoded protein: CASSLGQWVSSGNTIYF. Supplemented by reference TRBV7-9 and TRBJ1-3, the full variable domain reads DTGVSQNPRHKITKRGQNVTFRCDPISEHNRLYWYRQTLGQGPEFLTYFQNEAQLEKSRLLSDRFSAERPKGSFSTLEIQRTEQGDSAMYLCASSLGQWVSSGNTIYFGEGSWLTVV.